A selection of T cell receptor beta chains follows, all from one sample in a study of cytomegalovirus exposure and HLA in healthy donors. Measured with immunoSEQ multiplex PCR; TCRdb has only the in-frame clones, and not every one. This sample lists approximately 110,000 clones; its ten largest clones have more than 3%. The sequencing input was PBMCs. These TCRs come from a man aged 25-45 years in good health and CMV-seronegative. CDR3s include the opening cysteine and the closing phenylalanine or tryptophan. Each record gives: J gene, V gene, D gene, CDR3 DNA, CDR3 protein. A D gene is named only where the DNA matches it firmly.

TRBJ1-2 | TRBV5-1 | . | TGCGCCAGCAGCTTGGGGAGGGACGGAGGACTGTGGGGCTACACCTTC | CASSLGRDGGLWGYTF
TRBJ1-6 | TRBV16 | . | TGTGCCAGCAGCCCCACTCCGGGACACAATTCACCCCTCCACTTT | CASSPTPGHNSPLHF
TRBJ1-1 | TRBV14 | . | TGTGCCAGCAGCCCGTTCGGGCTCAAAGACGGGAGTGCTGAAGCTTTCTTT | CASSPFGLKDGSAEAFF
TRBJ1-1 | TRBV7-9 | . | TGTGCCAGCAGCCTAAACCAGGGGAACACTGAAGCTTTCTTT | CASSLNQGNTEAFF
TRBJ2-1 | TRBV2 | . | TGTGCCAGCAGCGTAAAGGTACAGGGAAGTAATGAGCAGTTCTTC | CASSVKVQGSNEQFF
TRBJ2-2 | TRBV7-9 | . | TGTGCCAGCAGCCCCCCGTGGGGGGTTGGCACCGGGGAGCTGTTTTTT | CASSPPWGVGTGELFF
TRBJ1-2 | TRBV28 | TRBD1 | TGTGCCGCAGGGGGGCGATATGGCTACACCTTC | CAAGGRYGYTF
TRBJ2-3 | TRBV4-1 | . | TGCGCCAGCAGCCAAGACGTACAGCCCACAGATACGCAGTATTTT | CASSQDVQPTDTQYF
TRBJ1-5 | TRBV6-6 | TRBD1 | TGTGCCAGCAGCCCGGACAGGGCACGCCAGCCCCAGCATTTT | CASSPDRARQPQHF
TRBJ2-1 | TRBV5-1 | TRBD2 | TGCGCCAGCAGCGGTGAGCGGGGGGGCCTAGGGGAGCAGTTCTTC | CASSGERGGLGEQFF
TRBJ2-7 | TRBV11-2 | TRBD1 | TGTGCCAGCAGGCCGACAGGGTCCCCCTACGAGCAGTACTTC | CASRPTGSPYEQYF
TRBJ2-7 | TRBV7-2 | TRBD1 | TGTGCCAGCAGTCGGACAGGGGACTACGAGCAGTACTTC | CASSRTGDYEQYF
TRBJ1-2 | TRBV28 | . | TGTGCCAGCAGTTTGGGGCAGGCATATGGCTACACCTTC | CASSLGQAYGYTF
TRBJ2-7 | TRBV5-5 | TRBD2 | TGTGCCAGCAGCTTGGAAGCTAGCGGAGAAAGCTACGAGCAGTACTTC | CASSLEASGESYEQYF
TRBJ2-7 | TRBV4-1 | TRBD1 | TGCGCCAGCAGCCAAATCTTGACAGGGCCATCCTACGAGCAGTACTTC | CASSQILTGPSYEQYF
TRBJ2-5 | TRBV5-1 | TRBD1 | TGCGCCAGCACTCCTACCGGGACAGGGAGTAAGACCCAGTACTTC | CASTPTGTGSKTQYF
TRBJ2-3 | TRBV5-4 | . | TGTGCCAGCAGCTTCGGCAGAACAGGCCTCACAGATACGCAGTATTTT | CASSFGRTGLTDTQYF
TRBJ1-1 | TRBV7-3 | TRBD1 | TGTGCCAGCAGCCTACAGGGGGATAACACTGAAGCTTTCTTT | CASSLQGDNTEAFF
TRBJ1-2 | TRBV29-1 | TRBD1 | TGCAGCGCCGATGGACAGGGGGAGCCCGTTTATGGCTACACCTTC | CSADGQGEPVYGYTF
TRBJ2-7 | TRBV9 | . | TGTGCCAGCAGCTCCACTACAGGGAGGGGCGAGCAGTACTTC | CASSSTTGRGEQYF
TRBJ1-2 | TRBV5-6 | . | TGTGCCAGCATGGGGCGGCGCTATGGCTACACCTTC | CASMGRRYGYTF
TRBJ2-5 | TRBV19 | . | TGTGTTAGGAGCTCCCTCCAAGAGACCCAGTACTTC | CVRSSLQETQYF
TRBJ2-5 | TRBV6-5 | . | TGTGCCAGCACCCCTCATCTTCGTGGAGGAGAGACCCAGTACTTC | CASTPHLRGGETQYF
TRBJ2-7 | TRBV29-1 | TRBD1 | TGCAGCGTTGAAACGGGACAGGAGTACGAGCAGTACTTC | CSVETGQEYEQYF
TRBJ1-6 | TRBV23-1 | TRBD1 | TGCGCCCGGGGGGACAGGAAGAATCCACCCCTCCACTTT | CARGDRKNPPLHF
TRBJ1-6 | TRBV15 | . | TGTGCCACCAGCAGAGATCCCCCCAGGTATAATTCACCCCTCCACTTT | CATSRDPPRYNSPLHF
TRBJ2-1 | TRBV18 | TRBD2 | TGTGCCAGCTCACCGAATAGACTAGCGGGGGTCAATGAGCAGTTCTTC | CASSPNRLAGVNEQFF
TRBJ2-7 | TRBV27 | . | TGTGCCAGCAGTTTATCAGTCCTATCCTACGAGCAGTACTTC | CASSLSVLSYEQYF
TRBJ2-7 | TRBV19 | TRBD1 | TGTGCCAGTAGTTCGGGGACAGGGGCCTTCGAGCAGTACTTC | CASSSGTGAFEQYF
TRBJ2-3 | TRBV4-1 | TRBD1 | TGCGCCAGCAGCCACGTTGGACAGGGTAGCACAGATACGCAGTATTTT | CASSHVGQGSTDTQYF
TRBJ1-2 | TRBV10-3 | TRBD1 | TGTGCCATCACCATGACAGGGTTGAACTATGGCTACACCTTC | CAITMTGLNYGYTF
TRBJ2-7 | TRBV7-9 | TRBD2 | TGTGCCAGCAGAGGTCTAGCGGATTCCTACGAGCAGTACTTC | CASRGLADSYEQYF
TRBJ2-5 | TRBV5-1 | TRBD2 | TGCGCCAGCAGCTTGGGGCGCGGGAGCCAAGAGACCCAGTACTTC | CASSLGRGSQETQYF
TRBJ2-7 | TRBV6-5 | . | TGTGCCAGCCGATTGAACACAGGGAGAACCTACGAGCAGTACTTC | CASRLNTGRTYEQYF
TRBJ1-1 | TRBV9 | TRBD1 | TGTGCCAGCAGCGTATCGCAGGGGGTGGGCACTGAAGCTTTCTTT | CASSVSQGVGTEAFF
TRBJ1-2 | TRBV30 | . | TGTGCCTGGAGTAGACAGCGTACTAACTATGGCTACACCTTC | CAWSRQRTNYGYTF
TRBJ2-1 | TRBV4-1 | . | TGCGCCAGCAGCCAAGATAGGAGCGAGAGGTATGAGCAGTTCTTC | CASSQDRSERYEQFF
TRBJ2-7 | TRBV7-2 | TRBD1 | TGTGCCAGCAGCTCAGGACAGGTAGCCTACGAGCAGTACTTC | CASSSGQVAYEQYF
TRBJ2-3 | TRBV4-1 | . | TGCGCCAGCAGCCGATTAAGGGGGACAGATACGCAGTATTTT | CASSRLRGTDTQYF
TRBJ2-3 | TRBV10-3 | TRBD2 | TGTGCCATCCACCCTAGCGGGAGCACAGATACGCAGTATTTT | CAIHPSGSTDTQYF
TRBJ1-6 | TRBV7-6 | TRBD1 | TGTGCCAGCAGCCTTCGGCCCCTGACAGGGGAAGAGCGAAACCTCCACTTT | CASSLRPLTGEERNLHF
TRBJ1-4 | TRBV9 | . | TGTGCCAGCAGCGTAGGACAGCCAGGTCTAGAAAAACTGTTTTTT | CASSVGQPGLEKLFF
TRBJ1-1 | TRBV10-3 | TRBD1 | TGTGCCATCAGCCTAATACAGGGGGGGGGCACTGAAGCTTTCTTT | CAISLIQGGGTEAFF
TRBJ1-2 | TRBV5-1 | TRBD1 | TGCGCCAGCAGCTTCACGGGACAGGGGGTTGGCTACACCTTC | CASSFTGQGVGYTF
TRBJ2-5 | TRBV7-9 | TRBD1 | TGTGCCAGCAGCCTAGACAGGGGGCATCGAGAGACCCAGTACTTC | CASSLDRGHRETQYF
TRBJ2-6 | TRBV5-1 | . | TGCGCCAGCAGCTTGGAGGCCGGGGAAGGATCTGGGGCCAACGTCCTGACTTTC | CASSLEAGEGSGANVLTF
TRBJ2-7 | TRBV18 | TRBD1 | TGTGCCAGCTCACTTATTGATACCGGGACAGGGGGCCACGAGCAGTACTTC | CASSLIDTGTGGHEQYF
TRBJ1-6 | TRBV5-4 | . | TGTGCCAGCAGCTTGGCCGGGGGGGGTAATTCACCCCTCCACTTT | CASSLAGGGNSPLHF
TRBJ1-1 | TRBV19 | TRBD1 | TGTGCCAGTAGTATAGTCCCCCAGGGGGCGATTGAAGCTTTCTTT | CASSIVPQGAIEAFF
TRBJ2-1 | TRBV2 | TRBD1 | TGTGCCAGCAAACGACAGGGGGAGCTTCTCAATGAGCAGTTCTTC | CASKRQGELLNEQFF
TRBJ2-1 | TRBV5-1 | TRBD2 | TGCGCCAGCAGCAGCCGTCGGGGCCTAGCGGATTACAATGAGCAGTTCTTC | CASSSRRGLADYNEQFF
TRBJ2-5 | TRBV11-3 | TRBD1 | TGTGCCAGCAGCCGCGGAGGACAGGGGCTGGTAGAGACCCAGTACTTC | CASSRGGQGLVETQYF